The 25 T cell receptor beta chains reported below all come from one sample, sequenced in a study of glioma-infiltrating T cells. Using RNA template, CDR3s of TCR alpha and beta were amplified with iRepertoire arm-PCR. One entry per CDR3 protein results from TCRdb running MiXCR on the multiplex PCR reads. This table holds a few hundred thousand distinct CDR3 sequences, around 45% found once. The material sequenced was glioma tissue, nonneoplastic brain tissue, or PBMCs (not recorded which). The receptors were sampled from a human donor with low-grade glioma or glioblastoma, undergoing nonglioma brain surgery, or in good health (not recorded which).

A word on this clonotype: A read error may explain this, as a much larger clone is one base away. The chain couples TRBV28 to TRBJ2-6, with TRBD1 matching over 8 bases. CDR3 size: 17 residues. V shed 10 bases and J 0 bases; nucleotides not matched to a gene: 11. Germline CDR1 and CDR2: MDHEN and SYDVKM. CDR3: CATHGGQDGSGANVLTF. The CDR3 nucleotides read TGTGCCACCCATGGGGGACAGGATGGCTCTGGGGCCAACGTCCTGACTTTC.

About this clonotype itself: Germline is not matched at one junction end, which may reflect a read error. The CDR3 is CATSRDRGLYTGEPFF. CDR3 bases: TGTGCCACCAGCAGAGATCGGGGGTTGTACACCGGGGAGCCGTTTTTT. The chain combines TRBV15 with TRBJ2-2, with TRBD2 as a possible D gene (6 bases). The CDR3 has 16 residues. Germline V gene lookup returns CDR1 LNHNV and CDR2 YYDKDF (reference sequence).

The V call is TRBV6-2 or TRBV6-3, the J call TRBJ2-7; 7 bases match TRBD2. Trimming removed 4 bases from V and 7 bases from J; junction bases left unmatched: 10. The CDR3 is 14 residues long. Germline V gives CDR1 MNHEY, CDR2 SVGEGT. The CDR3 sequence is CASSWLAEANEQYF. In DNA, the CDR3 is TGTGCCAGCAGTTGGCTAGCGGAGGCCAATGAGCAGTACTTC.

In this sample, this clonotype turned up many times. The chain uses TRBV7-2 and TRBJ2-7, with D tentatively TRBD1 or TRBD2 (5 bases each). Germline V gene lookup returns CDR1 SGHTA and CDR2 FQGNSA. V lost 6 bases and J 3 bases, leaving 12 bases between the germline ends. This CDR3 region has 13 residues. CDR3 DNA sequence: TGTGCCAGCAGTACGGCGAGGGGCTACGAGCAGTACTTC. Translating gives CASSTARGYEQYF.

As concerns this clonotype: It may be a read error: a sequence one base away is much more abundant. The CDR3 region is CASSPDRALNTIYF. As DNA, the CDR3 is TGTGCCAGCAGCCCGGACAGGGCGTTAAACACCATATATTTT. V and J are TRBV7-2 and TRBJ1-3; 8 bases match TRBD1. V lost 5 bases and J lost 6; bases outside the gene matches: 6. The germline gives CDR1 SGHTA, CDR2 FQGNSA. The CDR3 has 14 amino acids.

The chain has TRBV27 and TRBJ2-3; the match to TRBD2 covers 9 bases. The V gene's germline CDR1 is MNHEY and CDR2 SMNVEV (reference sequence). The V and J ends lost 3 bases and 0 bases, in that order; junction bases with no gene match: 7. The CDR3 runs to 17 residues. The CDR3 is CASSFLETSGSTDTQYF. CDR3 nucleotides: TGTGCCAGCAGTTTCCTCGAGACTAGCGGAAGCACAGATACGCAGTATTTT.

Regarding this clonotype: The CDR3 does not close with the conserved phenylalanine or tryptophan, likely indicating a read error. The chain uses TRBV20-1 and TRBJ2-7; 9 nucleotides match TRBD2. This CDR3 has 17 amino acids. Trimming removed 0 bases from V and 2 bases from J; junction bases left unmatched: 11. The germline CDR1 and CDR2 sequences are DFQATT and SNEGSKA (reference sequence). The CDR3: CSARDYKPAGGPYEQYL. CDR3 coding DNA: TGCAGTGCTAGAGACTATAAACCGGCGGGAGGGCCCTACGAGCAGTACCTC.

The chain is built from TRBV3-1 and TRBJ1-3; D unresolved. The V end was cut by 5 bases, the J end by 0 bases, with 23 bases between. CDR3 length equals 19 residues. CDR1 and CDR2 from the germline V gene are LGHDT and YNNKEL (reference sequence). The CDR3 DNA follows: TGTGCCAGCAGCGACAACGTTTGGAAACCTCCCCGCTCTGGAAACACCATATATTTT. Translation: CASSDNVWKPPRSGNTIYF.

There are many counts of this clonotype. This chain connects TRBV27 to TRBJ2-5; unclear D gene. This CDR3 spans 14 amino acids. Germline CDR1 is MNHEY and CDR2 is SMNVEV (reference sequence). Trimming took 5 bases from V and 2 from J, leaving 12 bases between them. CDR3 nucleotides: TGTGCCAGCAGTCCTTGGGGTTTTCAAGAGACCCAGTACTTC. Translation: CASSPWGFQETQYF.

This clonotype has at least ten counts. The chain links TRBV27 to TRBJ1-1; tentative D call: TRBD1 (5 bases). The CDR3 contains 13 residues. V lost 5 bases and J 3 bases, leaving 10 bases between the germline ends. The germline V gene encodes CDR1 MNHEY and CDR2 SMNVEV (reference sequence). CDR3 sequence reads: CASSHRFDTEAFF. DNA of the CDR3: TGTGCCAGCAGTCACAGGTTCGACACTGAAGCTTTCTTT.

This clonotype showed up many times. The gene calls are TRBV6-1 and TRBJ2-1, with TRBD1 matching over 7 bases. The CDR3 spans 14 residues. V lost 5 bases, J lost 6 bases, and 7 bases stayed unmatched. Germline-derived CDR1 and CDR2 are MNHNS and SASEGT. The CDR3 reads CASSPVRQGNEQFF. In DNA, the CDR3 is TGTGCCAGCAGTCCAGTTAGACAGGGCAATGAGCAGTTCTTC.

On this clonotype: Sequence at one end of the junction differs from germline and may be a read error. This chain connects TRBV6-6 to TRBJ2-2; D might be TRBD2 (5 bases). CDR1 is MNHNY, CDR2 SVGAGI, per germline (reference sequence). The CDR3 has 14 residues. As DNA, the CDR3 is TGTGACAGCAGTTACTCAAACGGGGACGGGGAGCTGTTTTTT. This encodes CDSSYSNGDGELFF.

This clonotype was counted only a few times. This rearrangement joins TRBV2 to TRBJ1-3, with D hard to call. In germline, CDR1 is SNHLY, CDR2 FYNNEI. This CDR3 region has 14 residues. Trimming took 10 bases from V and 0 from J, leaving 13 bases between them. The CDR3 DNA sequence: TGTGCCACGACGGAGGAAAGCTCTGGAAACACCATATATTTT. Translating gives CATTEESSGNTIYF.

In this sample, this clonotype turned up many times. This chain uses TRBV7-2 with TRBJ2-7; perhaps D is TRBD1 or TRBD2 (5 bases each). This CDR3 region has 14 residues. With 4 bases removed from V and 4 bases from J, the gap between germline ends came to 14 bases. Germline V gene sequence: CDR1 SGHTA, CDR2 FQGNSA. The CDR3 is CASSSRTGRYEQYF. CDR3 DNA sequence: TGTGCCAGCAGCTCTCGGACGGGGCGGTACGAGCAGTACTTC.

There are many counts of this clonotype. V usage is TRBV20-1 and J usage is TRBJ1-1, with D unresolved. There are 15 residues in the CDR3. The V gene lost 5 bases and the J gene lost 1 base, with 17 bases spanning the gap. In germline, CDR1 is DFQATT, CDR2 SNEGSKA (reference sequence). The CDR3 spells CSAVRGGKGNTEAFF. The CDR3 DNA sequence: TGCAGTGCTGTCCGAGGAGGGAAGGGGAACACTGAAGCTTTCTTT.

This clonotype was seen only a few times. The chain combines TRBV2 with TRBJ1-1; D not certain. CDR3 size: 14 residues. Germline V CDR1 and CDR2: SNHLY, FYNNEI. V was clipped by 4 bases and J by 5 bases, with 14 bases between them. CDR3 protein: CASSGLRGGTEAFF. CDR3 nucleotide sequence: TGTGCCAGCAGTGGGCTCCGAGGAGGGACTGAAGCTTTCTTT.

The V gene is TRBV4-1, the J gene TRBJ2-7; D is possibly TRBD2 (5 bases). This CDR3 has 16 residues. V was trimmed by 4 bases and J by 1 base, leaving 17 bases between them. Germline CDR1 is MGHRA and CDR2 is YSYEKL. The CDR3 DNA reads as TGCGCCAGCAGCCCGGACTTTCAAACTGGATCCTACGAGCAGTACTTC. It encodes CASSPDFQTGSYEQYF.

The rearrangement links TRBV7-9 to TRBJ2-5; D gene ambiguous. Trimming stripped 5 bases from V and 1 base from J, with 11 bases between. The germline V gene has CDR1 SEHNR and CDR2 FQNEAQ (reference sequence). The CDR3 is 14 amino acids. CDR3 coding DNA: TGTGCCAGCAGCCCAAGAGCCTTCCAAGAGACCCAGTACTTC. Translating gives CASSPRAFQETQYF.

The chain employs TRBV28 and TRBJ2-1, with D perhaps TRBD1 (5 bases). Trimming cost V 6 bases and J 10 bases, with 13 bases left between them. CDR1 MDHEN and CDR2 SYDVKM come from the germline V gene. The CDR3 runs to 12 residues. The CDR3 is CASSSRVDEQFF. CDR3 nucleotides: TGTGCCAGCAGCTCCAGGGTGGACGAGCAGTTCTTC. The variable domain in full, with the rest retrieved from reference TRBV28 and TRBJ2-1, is DVKVTQSSRYLVKRTGEKVFLECVQDMDHENMFWYRQDPGLGLRLIYFSYDVKMKEKGDIPEGYSVSREKKERFSLILESASTNQTSMYLCASSSRVDEQFFGPGTRLTVL.

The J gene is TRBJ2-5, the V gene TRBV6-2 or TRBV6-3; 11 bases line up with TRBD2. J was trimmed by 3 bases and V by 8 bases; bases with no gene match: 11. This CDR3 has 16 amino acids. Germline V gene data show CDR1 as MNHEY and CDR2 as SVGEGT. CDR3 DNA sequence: TGTGCCAGCTCAAGCCTAGCGGGGGGAAAAAAAGAGACCCAGTACTTC. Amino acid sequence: CASSSLAGGKKETQYF.

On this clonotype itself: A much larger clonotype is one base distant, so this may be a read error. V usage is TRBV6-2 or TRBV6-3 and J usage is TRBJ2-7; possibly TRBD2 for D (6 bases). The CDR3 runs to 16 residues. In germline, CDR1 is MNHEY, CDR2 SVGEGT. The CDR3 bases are TGTGCCAGCAGTTACTCCCGACGGGAGAGCTCCTACGAGCATTACTTC. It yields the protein CASSYSRRESSYEHYF.

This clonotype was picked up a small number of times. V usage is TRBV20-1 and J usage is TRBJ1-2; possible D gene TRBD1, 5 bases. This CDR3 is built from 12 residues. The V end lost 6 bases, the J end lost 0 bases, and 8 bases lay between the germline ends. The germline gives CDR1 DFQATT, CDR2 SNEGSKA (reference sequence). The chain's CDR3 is CSATTANYGYTF. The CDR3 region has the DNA TGCAGTGCAACGACAGCTAACTATGGCTACACCTTC.

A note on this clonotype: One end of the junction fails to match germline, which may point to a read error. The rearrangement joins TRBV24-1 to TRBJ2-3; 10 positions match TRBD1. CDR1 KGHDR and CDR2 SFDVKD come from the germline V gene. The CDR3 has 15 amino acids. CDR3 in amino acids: CATTDRTGGTDTQYF. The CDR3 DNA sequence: TGTGCCACCACTGATCGGACAGGGGGAACAGATACGCAGTATTTT.

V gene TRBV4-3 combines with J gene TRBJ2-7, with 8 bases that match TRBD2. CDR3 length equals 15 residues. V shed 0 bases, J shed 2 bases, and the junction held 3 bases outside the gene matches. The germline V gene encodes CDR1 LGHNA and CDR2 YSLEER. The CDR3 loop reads CASSQEETSAYEQYF. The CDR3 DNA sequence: TGCGCCAGCAGCCAAGAAGAGACTAGCGCCTACGAGCAGTACTTC.

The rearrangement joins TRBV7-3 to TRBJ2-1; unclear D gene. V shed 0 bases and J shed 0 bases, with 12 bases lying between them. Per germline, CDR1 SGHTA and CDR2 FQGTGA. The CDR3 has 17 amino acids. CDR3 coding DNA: TGTGCCAGCAGCTTAACCCCCGCGTATAGCTCCTACAATGAGCAGTTCTTC. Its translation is CASSLTPAYSSYNEQFF.